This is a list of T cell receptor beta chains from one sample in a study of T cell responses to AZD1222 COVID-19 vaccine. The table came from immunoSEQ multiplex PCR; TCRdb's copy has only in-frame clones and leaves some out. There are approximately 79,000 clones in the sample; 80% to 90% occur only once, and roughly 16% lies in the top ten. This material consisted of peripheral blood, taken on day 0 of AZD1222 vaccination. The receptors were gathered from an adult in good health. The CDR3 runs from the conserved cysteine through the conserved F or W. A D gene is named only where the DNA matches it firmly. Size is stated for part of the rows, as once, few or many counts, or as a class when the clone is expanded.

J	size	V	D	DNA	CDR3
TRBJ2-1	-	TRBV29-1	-	TGCAGCGTTGAAGGAGGGTTTGCCGCCTACAATGAGCAGTTCTTC	CSVEGGFAAYNEQFF
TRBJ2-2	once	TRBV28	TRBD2	TGTGCCAGCGGGCGGGAGGAGGTCACCGGGGAGCTGTTTTTT	CASGREEVTGELFF
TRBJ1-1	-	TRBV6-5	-	TGTGCCAGCAGGTTAGCACTGAACACTGAAGCTTTCTTT	CASRLALNTEAFF
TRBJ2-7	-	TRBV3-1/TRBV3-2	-	TGTGCCAGCAGCCGGGGCGCACTCTCCTACGAGCAGTACTTC	CASSRGALSYEQYF
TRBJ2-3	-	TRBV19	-	TGTGCCAGTAGTACAAAGCGGTCCGGCACAGATACGCAGTATTTT	CASSTKRSGTDTQYF
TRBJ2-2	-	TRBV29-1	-	TGCAGCGTTGGTAGGGGGGCGAACACCGGGGAGCTGTTTTTT	CSVGRGANTGELFF
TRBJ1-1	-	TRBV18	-	TGTGCCAGCTCACAACAGGACCTCCCCGGGCCGGCTTTCTTT	CASSQQDLPGPAFF
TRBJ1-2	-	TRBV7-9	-	TGTGCCAGCAGCCCCGAGGGAGTTGGCTACACCTTC	CASSPEGVGYTF
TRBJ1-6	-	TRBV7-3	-	TGTGCCAGCAGCGCCTCAGGTCAAACTCCCCTCCACTTT	CASSASGQTPLHF
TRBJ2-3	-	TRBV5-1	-	TGCGCCAGCAGCTTGGATCCGGGGAGCCCTAGCACAGATACGCAGTATTTT	CASSLDPGSPSTDTQYF
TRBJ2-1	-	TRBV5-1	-	TGCGCCAGCAGCTTCAGGGTACAGGGTGTTAATGAGCAGTTCTTC	CASSFRVQGVNEQFF
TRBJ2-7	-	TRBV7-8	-	TGTGCCAGCAGCTTAGGTTTGGGTCAGGCTCCCTACGAGCAGTACTTC	CASSLGLGQAPYEQYF
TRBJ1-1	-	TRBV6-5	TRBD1	TGTGCCAGCGGCGGGGACAGGGCTAACACTGAAGCTTTCTTT	CASGGDRANTEAFF
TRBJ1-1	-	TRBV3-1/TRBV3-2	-	TGTGCCAGCGGTGAGGGAGTGAACACTGAAGCTTTCTTT	CASGEGVNTEAFF
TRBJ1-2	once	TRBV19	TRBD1	TGTGCCAGTAGTCCTGGAGACAGGGGGCTGAGGTACTATGGCTACACCTTC	CASSPGDRGLRYYGYTF
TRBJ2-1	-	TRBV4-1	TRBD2	TGCGCCAGCAGCCAAGTAGTTCCGGCTAGCGGGCCCTACAATGAGCAGTTCTTC	CASSQVVPASGPYNEQFF
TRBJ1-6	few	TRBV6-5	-	TGTGCCAGCTCTTTGGGGGGGCCTAATTCACCCCTCCACTTT	CASSLGGPNSPLHF
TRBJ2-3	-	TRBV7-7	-	TGTGCTAGCAGCTTAGTCGCAACCCGGAACACAGATACGCAGTATTTT	CASSLVATRNTDTQYF
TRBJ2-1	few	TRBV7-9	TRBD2	TGTGCCAGCAGCTTAACTAGCGGACCGTACAATGAGCAGTTCTTC	CASSLTSGPYNEQFF
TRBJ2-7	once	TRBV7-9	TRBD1	TGTGCCAGCAGCTCCGGACAGGGATTCAGGTACGAGCAGTACTTC	CASSSGQGFRYEQYF
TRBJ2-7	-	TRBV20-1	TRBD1	TGCAGTGTTAGAGGACAGGCCGAGCAGTACTTC	CSVRGQAEQYF
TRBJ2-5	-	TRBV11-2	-	TGTGCCAGCAGCTTAGGGGGCCTCTTCCCGGTCCGGTACTTC	CASSLGGLFPVRYF
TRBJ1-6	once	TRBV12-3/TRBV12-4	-	TGTGCCAGCAGTGACCTCCCAGCACCCCTCCACTTT	CASSDLPAPLHF
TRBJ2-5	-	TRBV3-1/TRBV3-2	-	TGTGCCAGCAGCCAAGATTCTCGGGTAGGGACCCAGTACTTC	CASSQDSRVGTQYF
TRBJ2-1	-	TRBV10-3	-	TGTGCCATCAGTGAGACCTTAGCGGTCACAGGTCAAAATGAGCAGTTCTTC	CAISETLAVTGQNEQFF
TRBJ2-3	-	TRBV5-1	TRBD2	TGCGCCAGCAGCTTGGGGGGAAGCGGGACCACAGATACGCAGTATTTT	CASSLGGSGTTDTQYF
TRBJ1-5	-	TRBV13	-	TGTGCCAGCAGCTTAGGGGGGTCAGATGATCAGCCCCAGCATTTT	CASSLGGSDDQPQHF
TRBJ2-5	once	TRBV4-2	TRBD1	TGTGCCAGCAGCCAAAGAATGACAGGGGGTATGGGGGAGACCCAGTACTTC	CASSQRMTGGMGETQYF
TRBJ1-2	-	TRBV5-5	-	TGTGCCAGCAGCCCGGACGGAGGCACAAATGTTTATAACTATGGCTACACCTTC	CASSPDGGTNVYNYGYTF
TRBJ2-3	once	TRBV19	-	TGTGCCAGTAGGGGAGGACGCCCCACAGATACGCAGTATTTT	CASRGGRPTDTQYF
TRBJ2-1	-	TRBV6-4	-	TGTGCCAGCAGAACCGAACCCGACAATGAGCAGTTCTTC	CASRTEPDNEQFF
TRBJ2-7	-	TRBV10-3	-	TGTGCCATCAGTGATCTCTACGAGCAGTACTTC	CAISDLYEQYF
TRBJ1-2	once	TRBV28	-	TGTGCCAGCAGTTTATGGTTTGTGGGTGGTGGGACACAAGGTGCGGGGTATGGCTACACCTTC	CASSLWFVGGGTQGAGYGYTF
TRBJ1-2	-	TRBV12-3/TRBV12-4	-	TGTGCCAGCAGTCTACAGGTGAACTATGGCTACACCTTC	CASSLQVNYGYTF
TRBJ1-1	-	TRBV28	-	TGTGCCAGCAGTTTAACGTCAGGGATTAACACTGAAGCTTTCTTT	CASSLTSGINTEAFF
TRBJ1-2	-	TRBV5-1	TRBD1	TGCGCCAGCAGCCGACAGGGTTCCTATGGCTACACCTTC	CASSRQGSYGYTF
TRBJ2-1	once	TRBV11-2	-	TGTGCCAGCAGCTTAGGCCTGACAAGCTCCTACAATGAGCAGTTCTTC	CASSLGLTSSYNEQFF
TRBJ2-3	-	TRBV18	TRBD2	TGTGCCAGCTCGCCTAGAAGGACTAGGGGCACAGATACGCAGTATTTT	CASSPRRTRGTDTQYF
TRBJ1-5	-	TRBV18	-	TGTGCCAGCTCACCAACAAGCGGGGGTTCTAGCAATCAGCCCCAGCATTTT	CASSPTSGGSSNQPQHF
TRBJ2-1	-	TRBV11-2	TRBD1	TGTGCCAGCAGCCGGACAGGGGCCTACAATGAGCAGTTCTTC	CASSRTGAYNEQFF
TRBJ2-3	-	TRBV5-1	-	TGCGCCAGCAGCTTGGATGGCAGCACAGATACGCAGTATTTT	CASSLDGSTDTQYF
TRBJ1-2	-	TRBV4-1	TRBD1	TGCGCCAGCAGCCAAACGCTAACCGGGACAGGGAACTATGGCTACACCTTC	CASSQTLTGTGNYGYTF
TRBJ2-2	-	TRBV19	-	TGTGCCAGTAGTATAGGCAGGAGCTCCTCCGGGGAGCTGTTTTTT	CASSIGRSSSGELFF
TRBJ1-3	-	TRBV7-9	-	TGTGCCAGCAGGAGGGACACTGGAAACACCATATATTTT	CASRRDTGNTIYF
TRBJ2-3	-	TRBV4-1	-	TGCGCCAGCAGCCAAGACTCAGATACGCAGTATTTT	CASSQDSDTQYF